This T cell receptor (beta chain) is drawn from a study of neurological immune-mediated disorders. General study results and limits: Healthy controls had more TCR clonal expansion than multiple sclerosis, which showed the least, whereas HTLV-1-associated myelopathy showed the most.

This clonotype was seen at least ten times. Its target is not known. Germline CDR1 reads DFQATT; CDR2 reads SNEGSKA (reference sequence). V was cut by 5 bases and J by 7 bases, with 15 bases left in between. The CDR3 loop spans 12 amino acids. The making of cDNA relied on 5'RACE with 10-nucleotide random UMIs. TCRdb reanalysed the 5' RACE reads using MiXCR and keeps one entry per CDR3 protein. The sample gives approximately 18,000 distinct CDR3 sequences, 3.5% of which show up once; roughly 21% is in the top ten. The origin of this receptor is a woman between 35 and 50 years old in good health. The sample comprised CD8+ T cells from blood. The V gene is TRBV20-1, the J gene TRBJ2-7; D gene ambiguous. The CDR3 here is CSASRLVREQYF. The DNA for the CDR3 is TGCAGTGCTTCTCGACTTGTGCGGGAGCAGTACTTC.